Listed below are T cell receptor beta chains from one sample, sequenced in a study of identical twins. TCRdb processed the 5' RACE reads anew with MiXCR; each CDR3 protein has one entry. The table shows hundreds of thousands of distinct CDR3 sequences, with over 9% occurring only once. This same sample was also part of a study on yellow fever vaccine responses in identical twins.

Sequencing used PBMCs. These receptor sequences come from a woman aged 18-30 years in good health. The CDR3 runs from the conserved cysteine through the conserved F or W. The D gene is left open where the match is weak. Only part of the rows carry a size: once, few, many, or a class if the clone is expanded.

>few|TRBV12-3/TRBV12-4|TRBD2|TRBJ2-1
CASILTSGNEQFF
TGTGCCAGCATCCTGACTAGCGGCAATGAGCAGTTCTTC
>.|TRBV20-1|.|TRBJ2-5
CSARALGRETQYF
TGCAGTGCTAGGGCCCTGGGCCGGGAGACCCAGTACTTC
>.|TRBV21-1|.|TRBJ2-7
CASSKNGNIRRTRAHEQYF
TGTGCCAGCAGCAAAAATGGGAACATCCGGAGGACTAGGGCCCACGAGCAGTACTTC
>.|TRBV5-1|.|TRBJ1-1
CASSSNRATNTEAFF
TGCGCCAGCAGCTCGAACAGGGCTACGAACACTGAAGCTTTCTTT
>.|TRBV24-1|.|TRBJ2-2
CATSDSPVTSSRGGELFF
TGTGCCACCAGTGATTCCCCCGTGACAAGTTCGAGGGGTGGGGAGCTGTTTTTT
>.|TRBV5-1|TRBD2|TRBJ2-1
CASSLPSGNYNEQFF
TGCGCCAGCAGCTTACCTAGCGGCAACTACAATGAGCAGTTCTTC
>few|TRBV20-1|.|TRBJ2-7
CSARGGDNEQYF
TGCAGTGCTAGAGGTGGGGACAACGAGCAGTACTTC
>.|TRBV12-3/TRBV12-4|.|TRBJ2-3
CASSLGEVERRDTQYF
TGTGCCAGCAGTTTAGGGGAGGTGGAACGGAGGGATACGCAGTATTTT
>.|TRBV19|.|TRBJ1-2
CASSTGSNGYTF
TGTGCCAGTAGTACCGGGAGTAATGGCTACACCTTC
>few|TRBV11-3|TRBD2|TRBJ2-1
CASSRRASGSYNEQFF
TGTGCCAGCAGCAGAAGGGCTAGCGGGAGTTACAATGAGCAGTTCTTC
>.|TRBV12-3/TRBV12-4|TRBD2|TRBJ2-1
CASRANSGGLNEQFF
TGTGCCAGCAGAGCTAATAGCGGGGGCTTGAATGAGCAGTTCTTC
>few|TRBV27|TRBD2|TRBJ2-7
CASISHREDSYEQYF
TGTGCCAGCATAAGTCACCGGGAGGATAGCTACGAGCAGTACTTC
>.|TRBV24-1|.|TRBJ2-2
CATSDPTKPNTGELFF
TGTGCCACCAGTGACCCGACAAAACCGAACACCGGGGAGCTGTTTTTT
>.|TRBV12-3/TRBV12-4|.|TRBJ2-7
CASSKTGYEQYF
TGTGCCAGCAGTAAGACAGGATACGAGCAGTACTTC
>.|TRBV7-9|.|TRBJ2-3
CASSFGGQGDTQYF
TGTGCCAGCAGCTTCGGGGGGCAGGGAGATACGCAGTATTTT
>many|TRBV28|.|TRBJ2-1
CASSFAAAGNEQFF
TGTGCCAGCAGTTTCGCCGCAGCCGGGAATGAGCAGTTCTTC
>few|TRBV7-6|TRBD1|TRBJ1-5
CASSSGTGPNQPQHF
TGTGCCAGCAGCTCCGGGACAGGCCCCAATCAGCCCCAGCATTTT
>few|TRBV9|TRBD2|TRBJ2-5
CASSRRGGEAETQYF
TGTGCCAGCAGCAGACGCGGGGGGGAAGCAGAGACCCAGTACTTC
>few|TRBV11-2|TRBD2|TRBJ2-1
CASSFSGAGNFF
TGTGCCAGCAGCTTTTCTGGAGCGGGGAATTTCTTC
>few|TRBV4-1|.|TRBJ2-1
CASAKWNQGPKYNEQFF
TGCGCCAGCGCCAAGTGGAACCAGGGGCCCAAGTACAATGAGCAGTTCTTC
>few|TRBV6-4|TRBD2|TRBJ2-3
CASSDYRGDRPDTQYF
TGTGCCAGCAGTGACTATCGGGGGGATCGGCCAGATACGCAGTATTTT
>many|TRBV28|.|TRBJ2-6
CASSGTLSGANVLTF
TGTGCCAGCAGTGGGACACTCTCTGGGGCCAACGTCCTGACTTTC
>.|TRBV5-1|.|TRBJ2-1
CASSTTLSGGYNEQFF
TGCGCCAGCAGCACAACCCTTAGTGGGGGGTACAATGAGCAGTTCTTC
>.|TRBV18|TRBD1|TRBJ2-5
CASSSTGTGILETQYF
TGTGCCAGCTCATCCACCGGGACAGGTATTTTGGAGACCCAGTACTTC
>few|TRBV4-1|TRBD2|TRBJ2-3
CASSRILAGLIMDTQYF
TGCGCCAGCAGCCGGATTCTAGCGGGGCTCATCATGGATACGCAGTATTTT
>few|TRBV5-1|TRBD2|TRBJ2-3
CASSLASGTSGSRSTDTQYF
TGCGCCAGCAGCTTGGCTTCCGGGACTAGCGGGAGTAGGAGCACAGATACGCAGTATTTT
>.|TRBV29-1|TRBD2|TRBJ2-1
CSIEAGGDNEQFF
TGCAGCATTGAAGCGGGGGGGGACAATGAGCAGTTCTTC
>.|TRBV2|.|TRBJ2-7
CASKGDSYEQYF
TGTGCCAGCAAAGGGGACTCCTACGAGCAGTACTTC
>many|TRBV10-3|TRBD2|TRBJ2-7
CATVEASGRYEQYF
TGTGCCACCGTCGAGGCTAGCGGAAGATACGAGCAGTACTTC